These 31 T cell receptor beta chains were sequenced from one sample in a study of identical twins. TCRdb called the 5' RACE reads again in MiXCR, with one record for every CDR3 protein. The repertoire has roughly 1.6 million distinct CDR3 sequences, about 30% of them found once; the top ten carry more than 0.25%. Material for sequencing was cord blood. These receptors were taken from a newborn girl in good health.

V gene TRBV20-1 combines with J gene TRBJ1-2; 7 bases align to TRBD1. Losses at the gene ends were 3 bases for V and 6 bases for J; bases not matched to a gene: 10. This CDR3 contains 14 residues. Per germline, CDR1 DFQATT and CDR2 SNEGSKA (reference sequence). For the CDR3, the DNA is TGCAGTGCTAGCCAAACCGGGACAGCGGATGGCTACACCTTC. Translating gives CSASQTGTADGYTF.

This clonotype has at least ten counts. This rearrangement joins TRBV29-1 to TRBJ2-4, with D perhaps TRBD1 (6 bases). The closer fit of TRBJ2-7 to the DNA end suggests the J call may be wrong. Germline V gene sequence: CDR1 SQVTM, CDR2 ANQGSEA. This CDR3 is built from 13 residues. CDR3 DNA: TGCAGCGCATGGGACATGGGCCCTTCCGAGCAGTACTTC. This encodes CSAWDMGPSEQYF.

The chain employs TRBV3-1 and TRBJ2-1; D call uncertain. CDR3 length equals 17 residues. V was cut by 1 base and J by 3 bases, with 16 bases left in between. The V gene's germline CDR1 is LGHDT and CDR2 YNNKEL (reference sequence). This chain's CDR3 is CASSQARTSALYNEQFF. For the CDR3, the DNA is TGTGCCAGCAGCCAAGCAAGGACCAGCGCCCTCTACAATGAGCAGTTCTTC.

The chain is built from TRBV2 and TRBJ2-3; D gene ambiguous. V was trimmed by 7 bases and J by 0 bases, leaving 8 bases between them. Germline CDR1 SNHLY, CDR2 FYNNEI. The CDR3 is 13 amino acids. CDR3 region: CASKLKSTDTQYF. In DNA, the CDR3 is TGTGCCAGCAAACTAAAGAGCACAGATACGCAGTATTTT.

CDR3 coding DNA: TGTGCCAGCACCCTCGGGACTAGCTCCTACAATGAGCAGTTCTTC. It codes for CASTLGTSSYNEQFF. V and J are TRBV12-3 or TRBV12-4 and TRBJ2-1; 8 nucleotides agree with TRBD2. This CDR3 region has 15 residues. V was pared by 7 bases and J by 0 bases, with 5 bases of the junction left unmatched.

CDR3 nucleotides: TGTGCCAGCAGCCCCGAAGGTGGGGACAGGGAAACTATTTCCTACAATGAGCAGTTCTTC. This sequence encodes CASSPEGGDRETISYNEQFF. The chain has TRBV7-9 and TRBJ2-1, with 9 bases matching TRBD1. The V and J ends lost 5 bases and 1 base, in that order; junction bases with no gene match: 18. CDR3 length: 20 amino acids. The germline V gene encodes CDR1 SEHNR and CDR2 FQNEAQ (reference sequence).

The chain is built from TRBV20-1 and TRBJ2-4, with unresolved D. V was clipped by 4 bases and J by 4 bases, with 5 bases between them. Germline CDR1 is DFQATT and CDR2 is SNEGSKA (reference sequence). The CDR3 sequence is 11 residues long. CDR3 nucleotides: TGCAGTGCTACCCGAAAAAACATTCAGTACTTC. Amino acids: CSATRKNIQYF.

The rearrangement uses TRBV4-2 and TRBJ2-3; 7 bases are a match to TRBD2. This CDR3 comprises 17 residues. Germline V gene sequence: CDR1 LGHNA, CDR2 YNFKEQ. V was clipped by 1 base and J by 4 bases; unmatched bases: 11. The CDR3 sequence: CASSQVWLAENPDTQYF. The DNA of the CDR3 is TGTGCCAGCAGCCAAGTCTGGCTAGCGGAGAACCCAGATACGCAGTATTTT.

With regard to this clonotype: A clone one base away is much larger, so this may be a read error. The genes are TRBV29-1 and TRBJ2-6, with D perhaps assigned TRBD1 or TRBD2 (5 bases each). The germline CDR1 and CDR2 sequences are SQVTM and ANQGSEA. Trimming shortened V by 8 bases and J by 0 bases, and 14 bases separated the two germline ends. The CDR3 covers 15 residues. CDR3 DNA: TGCAGCCCGGGACGGGAAAGCTCTGGGGCCAACGTCCTGACTTTC. Amino acid sequence: CSPGRESSGANVLTF.

This clonotype occurred a few times. The V and J genes are TRBV20-1 and TRBJ2-5; TRBD2 matches at 11 bases. The V segment lost 1 base and the J segment 1 base; nucleotides outside the gene matches: 2. Per germline, CDR1 DFQATT and CDR2 SNEGSKA (reference sequence). The CDR3 has 15 amino acids. The CDR3 bases are TGCAGTGCTAGAGGGCTAGCGGGGGGCCAAGAGACCCAGTACTTC. Its translation is CSARGLAGGQETQYF.

In its sample, this clonotype was seen a few times. Written as DNA, the CDR3 is TGTGCCAGCAGTGAGGTATCCATTTCCGCGAACACTGAAGCTTTCTTT. Translation: CASSEVSISANTEAFF. This sequence joins TRBV25-1 and TRBJ1-1, with unresolved D. Germline V gives CDR1 MGHDK, CDR2 SYGVNS. The CDR3 runs 16 residues. The V end lost 3 bases, the J end lost 1 base, and 15 bases lay between the germline ends.

The chain is built from TRBV6-6 and TRBJ2-3; D is ambiguous. The CDR3 extends over 12 amino acids. Germline CDR1 is MNHNY and CDR2 is SVGAGI (reference sequence). V dropped 6 bases and J dropped 5 bases, with 9 bases sitting between them. In nucleotides, the CDR3 is TGTGCCAGCAGGTCCATTCTAGATACGCAGTATTTT. Translating it yields CASRSILDTQYF.

The V and J genes are TRBV5-6 and TRBJ1-2, with no clear D. V lost 0 bases to trimming and J lost 6 bases, with 15 bases between them. CDR3 size: 15 residues. Germline V gives CDR1 SGHDT, CDR2 YYEEEE. The DNA for the CDR3 is TGTGCCAGCAGCTTGGTTCTCTCCGGGGAAGATGGCTACACCTTC. Translation: CASSLVLSGEDGYTF.

The chain joins TRBV5-1 to TRBJ1-6; 10 nucleotides agree with TRBD1. The ends lost 0 bases at V and 0 bases at J; junction bases unmatched: 6. This CDR3 has 19 residues. The germline CDR1 and CDR2 sequences are SGHRS and YFSETQ. The CDR3 coding sequence is TGCGCCAGCAGCTTGGGAGTCGGGACAGGGGCCTCCTATAATTCACCCCTCCACTTT. This sequence encodes CASSLGVGTGASYNSPLHF. Supplemented by reference TRBV5-1 and TRBJ1-6, the full variable domain reads KAGVTQTPRYLIKTRGQQVTLSCSPISGHRSVSWYQQTPGQGLQFLFEYFSETQRNKGNFPGRFSGRQFSNSRSEMNVSTLELGDSALYLCASSLGVGTGASYNSPLHFGNGTRLTVT.

The chain employs TRBV6-5 and TRBJ2-3; D uncertain. The germline V gene encodes CDR1 MNHEY and CDR2 SVGAGI. The CDR3 has 14 residues. V gave up 2 bases and J gave up 3 bases, with 9 bases separating them. DNA of the CDR3: TGTGCCAGCAGTTACCGGGCGCGGACAGATACGCAGTATTTT. This encodes CASSYRARTDTQYF.

The V gene is TRBV4-1, the J gene TRBJ2-4; weak D call: TRBD1 (5 bases). The CDR3 spans 18 residues. Trimming removed 1 base from V and 0 bases from J, with 16 bases in between. Germline assignment: CDR1 MGHRA and CDR2 YSYEKL. CDR3 DNA sequence: TGCGCCAGCAGCCAAGTTCCCAGGGCGAAGTTAGCCAAAAACATTCAGTACTTC. It encodes CASSQVPRAKLAKNIQYF.

The rearrangement uses TRBV29-1 and TRBJ2-7; D gene ambiguous. Germline assignment: CDR1 SQVTM and CDR2 ANQGSEA. The CDR3 is 13 residues long. Trimming stripped 6 bases from V and 1 base from J, with 13 bases between. For the CDR3, the DNA is TGCAGCGTCCCCAAAGGCGGTTCCTACGAGCAGTACTTC. Encoded protein: CSVPKGGSYEQYF.

J is TRBJ1-1 and V is TRBV7-2; D unresolved. Between the trimmed V and J ends, which lost 5 bases and 9 bases, there was a span of 13 bases. The CDR3 runs 12 residues. Germline V gives CDR1 SGHTA, CDR2 FQGNSA. The CDR3 protein is CASSPYGMKAFF. CDR3 nucleotide sequence: TGTGCCAGCAGCCCCTACGGGATGAAAGCTTTCTTT.

This clonotype has a handful of counts. The chain combines TRBV11-2 with TRBJ1-4; possible D gene TRBD1, 5 bases. V gave up 5 bases and J gave up 4 bases, with 14 bases separating them. The CDR3 extends over 15 amino acids. From germline, CDR1 is SGHAT and CDR2 FQNNGV. CDR3 residues: CASSIWDWDNEKLFF. In nucleotides, the CDR3 is TGTGCCAGCAGCATATGGGACTGGGATAATGAAAAACTGTTTTTT.

This clonotype was picked up a small number of times. This chain connects TRBV6-1 to TRBJ2-7; no clear D gene. V gave up 4 bases and J gave up 2 bases, with 15 bases separating them. The CDR3 runs 15 residues. CDR1 and CDR2 (germline): MNHNS, SASEGT. The CDR3 protein is CASSAPTTWTYEQYF. In DNA, the CDR3 is TGTGCCAGCAGTGCCCCGACGACATGGACCTACGAGCAGTACTTC.

This clonotype was seen more than once but under ten times. The chain uses TRBV14 and TRBJ1-2; 9 bases match TRBD1. Per the germline V gene, CDR1 is SGHDN and CDR2 is FVKESK. The V segment lost 2 bases and the J segment 1 base; nucleotides outside the gene matches: 2. This CDR3 has 15 residues. The CDR3 region has the DNA TGTGCCAGCAGCCAAAGGGACAGGGATAACTATGGCTACACCTTC. Residues: CASSQRDRDNYGYTF. Full variable domain (outside the CDR3, taken from reference TRBV14 and TRBJ1-2): EAGVTQFPSHSVIEKGQTVTLRCDPISGHDNLYWYRRVMGKEIKFLLHFVKESKQDESGMPNNRFLAERTGGTYSTLKVQPAELEDSGVYFCASSQRDRDNYGYTFGSGTRLTVV.

In this sample, this clonotype turned up a few times. The V and J genes are TRBV10-3 and TRBJ2-3, with a tentative D call TRBD1 (5 bases). This CDR3 comprises 14 residues. The ends were cut back, 6 bases at V and 2 bases at J, with 12 bases in the middle. Germline V gene sequence: CDR1 ENHRY, CDR2 SYGVKD. The chain's CDR3 is CAIRVGRVTDTQYF. The CDR3 bases are TGTGCCATCAGGGTGGGCAGGGTCACAGATACGCAGTATTTT.

This chain uses TRBV12-3 or TRBV12-4 with TRBJ2-1; 7 bases fit TRBD2. V trimming: 4 bases; J trimming: 10 bases; junction bases outside the gene matches: 13. The CDR3 extends over 15 amino acids. The CDR3 sequence: CASSSGLEAWDEQFF. CDR3 nucleotides: TGTGCCAGCAGTTCCGGACTAGAAGCGTGGGACGAGCAGTTCTTC.

The chain combines TRBV20-1 with TRBJ2-1, with TRBD2 identical over 8 bases. V trimming: 3 bases; J trimming: 3 bases; junction bases outside the gene matches: 10. CDR1 and CDR2 (germline): DFQATT, SNEGSKA (reference sequence). The CDR3 totals 16 residues. The CDR3 bases are TGCAGTGCTAGGGAAAACTCGGGACTAGGCTACAATGAGCAGTTCTTC. It encodes CSARENSGLGYNEQFF.

This clonotype has more than one count but fewer than ten. The chain links TRBV4-1 to TRBJ1-6, with TRBD1 identical over 8 bases. Per the germline V gene, CDR1 is MGHRA and CDR2 is YSYEKL. Trimming took 3 bases from V and 7 from J; bases not matched to a gene: 17. The CDR3 extends over 19 amino acids. DNA for the CDR3: TGCGCCAGCAGCCACGCTCAGGGGGCTCCTATATTCGGGAATTCACCCCTCCACTTT. It translates to CASSHAQGAPIFGNSPLHF.

This chain joins TRBV11-2 and TRBJ2-1; 14 nucleotides align to TRBD2. The CDR3 loop spans 17 amino acids. CDR1 and CDR2 from the germline V gene are SGHAT and FQNNGV. Unmatched junction bases numbered 9, after V lost 5 bases and J lost 6 bases. Here the CDR3 reads CASSPLGLAGGRNEQFF. CDR3 nucleotide sequence: TGTGCCAGCAGCCCCCTAGGACTAGCGGGGGGCCGCAATGAGCAGTTCTTC.

This clonotype was seen a few times. The rearrangement uses TRBV6-6 and TRBJ1-1; D perhaps matches TRBD1 (6 bases). Trimming cost V 2 bases and J 0 bases, with 10 bases left between them. Germline CDR1 and CDR2: MNHNY and SVGAGI (reference sequence). The CDR3 sequence is 15 residues long. The CDR3 region has the DNA TGTGCCAGCAGTTACCCCCACAGGGTGAACACTGAAGCTTTCTTT. This codes for CASSYPHRVNTEAFF.

The genes are TRBV6-2 or TRBV6-3 and TRBJ2-7, with TRBD2 identical over 10 bases. Germline V gene lookup returns CDR1 MNHEY and CDR2 SVGEGT. V shed 2 bases, J shed 7 bases, and the junction held 11 bases outside the gene matches. The CDR3 runs to 16 residues. The CDR3 sequence is CASSYTPSGGANEQYF. The CDR3 nucleotides are TGTGCCAGCAGTTACACCCCAAGCGGGGGGGCCAATGAGCAGTACTTC.

The chain uses TRBV7-6 and TRBJ2-1; 11 nucleotides align to TRBD2. V trimming: 5 bases; J trimming: 8 bases; junction bases outside the gene matches: 8. The CDR3 totals 15 residues. In germline, CDR1 is SGHVS, CDR2 FNYEAQ. The CDR3 DNA sequence: TGTGCCAGCAGCCCACGTAGCGGGAGGGCGGATGAGCAGTTCTTC. This encodes CASSPRSGRADEQFF.

The chain recombines TRBV5-1 with TRBJ2-5; 9 nucleotides line up with TRBD1. The ends lost 0 bases at V and 5 bases at J; junction bases unmatched: 8. The CDR3 runs 16 residues. Germline loops: CDR1 SGHRS, CDR2 YFSETQ. The CDR3: CASSLGTGEISETQYF. The CDR3, as DNA: TGCGCCAGCAGCTTGGGGACAGGGGAAATAAGCGAGACCCAGTACTTC.

CDR3 nucleotide sequence: TGCAGTGCTAGAGATCAGGGGACCAATCAGCCCCAGCATTTT. This translates into CSARDQGTNQPQHF. The V and J genes are TRBV20-1 and TRBJ1-5; a possible D gene is TRBD1 (6 bases). V lost 0 bases and J lost 3, with 9 bases in between. The CDR3 is 14 amino acids. Germline V gene lookup returns CDR1 DFQATT and CDR2 SNEGSKA (reference sequence).